Given below is one TCR beta chain in context. Its specificity is unknown. J gave up 2 bases and V 4 bases, and 2 bases lay outside the gene matches. The CDR3 is 15 residues long. Germline V gene sequence: CDR1 SGHRS, CDR2 YFSETQ. The data originate from a study of T cell responses to AZD1222 COVID-19 vaccine. The study's findings and limits: Among spike-specific TCRs, nearly half reportedly target unmutated variant regions. Sampling captured repertoires only after the peak T cell response. It should be noted that donors were predominantly white British and more often female, and clonal diversity was possibly underestimated. Spike-specific TCRs gained breadth and depth after people received two AZD1222 doses.

Method: immunoSEQ multiplex PCR; TCRdb's copy keeps in-frame clones and lacks some. The table lists 200,000 or so clones, roughly 88% of them singletons. The source of this sequence is an adult in good health. Sequences were derived from peripheral blood, sampled on day 0 of AZD1222 vaccination. The rearrangement joins TRBV5-1 to TRBJ2-5; 13 positions agree with TRBD2. The CDR3 region is CASSGGLAGQETQYF. For the CDR3, the DNA is TGCGCCAGCAGCGGGGGACTAGCGGGGCAAGAGACCCAGTACTTC.